Each of the 16 T cell receptor beta chains below was sequenced from the same sample in a study of technical replicates of blood from a few donors. TCRdb's copy holds only in-frame clones and misses some; the assay was immunoSEQ multiplex PCR. The sample lists some 12,000 clones, over 85% occurring once. Sequences were obtained from PBMCs. The receptors were sampled from a human donor in good health.

The chain's CDR3 is CASTRDRETGYTF. In DNA form, the CDR3 reads TGTGCCAGCACCCGGGACAGGGAGACTGGCTACACCTTC. The chain recombines TRBV6-6 with TRBJ1-2; 9 bases map to TRBD1. The CDR3 spans 13 residues. Germline lookup yields CDR1 MNHNY and CDR2 SVGAGI (reference sequence). V shed 7 bases, J shed 7 bases, and the junction held 7 bases outside the gene matches.

This chain connects TRBV27 to TRBJ1-5; 9 positions match TRBD1. The CDR3 has 15 residues. CDR1 is MNHEY and CDR2 is SMNVEV in the germline V gene (reference sequence). Trimming took 4 bases from V and 6 from J; bases not matched to a gene: 7. DNA for the CDR3: TGTGCCAGCAGTTCTGACAGGGGGTACGGTCAGCCCCAGCATTTT. Its protein product is CASSSDRGYGQPQHF.

V and J are TRBV27 and TRBJ2-7; 12 positions match TRBD2. Per germline, CDR1 MNHEY and CDR2 SMNVEV (reference sequence). Trimming at V came to 5 bases and at J to 4 bases, leaving 3 bases not matched to a gene. The CDR3 extends over 14 amino acids. The CDR3 protein is CASSNLAGGYEQYF. CDR3 coding DNA: TGTGCCAGCAGTAATCTAGCGGGAGGGTACGAGCAGTACTTC.

The J gene is TRBJ1-3, the V gene TRBV7-9, with TRBD1 matching over 8 bases. The CDR3 is 14 amino acids. V lost 5 bases, J lost 3 bases, and 3 bases stayed unmatched. Germline CDR1 and CDR2: SEHNR and FQNEAQ (reference sequence). DNA of the CDR3: TGTGCCAGCAGCCCCGGGACAGGTGGAAACACCATATATTTT. It is translated as CASSPGTGGNTIYF.

This chain links TRBV2 with TRBJ2-3, with D possibly matching TRBD2 (6 bases). CDR3 size: 16 residues. Germline CDR1 is SNHLY and CDR2 is FYNNEI. V lost 4 bases, J lost 0 bases, and 14 bases lay in between. The CDR3 loop is CASSGDIGGSTDTQYF. For the CDR3, the DNA is TGTGCCAGCAGTGGTGACATCGGAGGGAGCACAGATACGCAGTATTTT.

The chain joins TRBV4-1 to TRBJ2-1, with D tentatively TRBD2 (5 bases). There are 14 residues in the CDR3. Trimming left V 0 bases short and J 14 bases short, with 17 bases between. Germline CDR1 and CDR2: MGHRA and YSYEKL. Written as DNA, the CDR3 is TGCGCCAGCAGCCAAGACGGCTGGACTTCAGAGGAGTTCTTC. Translating it yields CASSQDGWTSEEFF.

This clone was observed a single time. The rearrangement links TRBV10-2 to TRBJ2-7, with D possibly matching TRBD1 (6 bases). CDR3 length: 14 amino acids. Germline assignment: CDR1 WSHSY and CDR2 SAAADI. V was trimmed by 2 bases and J by 4 bases, leaving 12 bases between them. CDR3 sequence: CASSEGGVFYEQYF. The CDR3 DNA sequence: TGCGCCAGCAGTGAGGGGGGCGTTTTTTACGAGCAGTACTTC.

The CDR3 nucleotides are TGTGCCAGCAGCCAATACGGGACTAGCGGGACGCTTGAGCAGTTCTTC. As protein: CASSQYGTSGTLEQFF. The chain couples TRBV4-2 to TRBJ2-1, with 13 bases matching TRBD2. The CDR3 covers 16 residues. Per the germline V gene, CDR1 is LGHNA and CDR2 is YNFKEQ. With 2 bases clipped from V and 9 bases from J, the junction kept 7 bases outside the gene matches.

This chain connects TRBV5-1 to TRBJ2-3, with a tentative D call TRBD2 (5 bases). CDR3 length: 18 residues. Trimming cost V 0 bases and J 1 base, with 18 bases left between them. The V gene's germline CDR1 is SGHRS and CDR2 YFSETQ. The CDR3 region is CASSLARSRDWGTDTQYF. CDR3 nucleotide sequence: TGCGCCAGCAGCTTGGCGAGATCGAGGGATTGGGGCACAGATACGCAGTATTTT. Full variable domain (outside the CDR3, taken from reference TRBV5-1 and TRBJ2-3): KAGVTQTPRYLIKTRGQQVTLSCSPISGHRSVSWYQQTPGQGLQFLFEYFSETQRNKGNFPGRFSGRQFSNSRSEMNVSTLELGDSALYLCASSLARSRDWGTDTQYFGPGTRLTVL.

This rearrangement joins TRBV10-3 to TRBJ2-7; 7 bases agree with TRBD1. Germline loops: CDR1 ENHRY, CDR2 SYGVKD. Trimming cost V 5 bases and J 9 bases; bases outside gene matches: 13. The CDR3 runs 14 residues. CDR3 loop: CAISRQGQGMGQYF. CDR3 DNA sequence: TGTGCCATCAGTCGACAGGGTCAGGGGATGGGGCAGTACTTC.

This chain joins TRBV12-5 and TRBJ2-6; possible D gene TRBD1, 6 bases. The CDR3 length is 17 residues. Germline V CDR1 and CDR2: LGHNT, FRNRAP. With 2 bases removed from V and 0 bases from J, the gap between germline ends came to 11 bases. For the CDR3, the DNA is TGTGCTAGTGGTTTGACAGGGTCAACCTCTGGGGCCAACGTCCTGACTTTC. It codes for CASGLTGSTSGANVLTF.

The chain carries TRBV6-5 and TRBJ2-7; TRBD2 is a possible D gene (5 bases). This CDR3 contains 14 residues. V was trimmed by 2 bases and J by 3 bases, leaving 11 bases between them. Germline CDR1 is MNHEY and CDR2 is SVGAGI. The DNA of the CDR3 is TGTGCCAGCAGTTACCAGTTGGGGAGCTACGAGCAGTACTTC. Its translation is CASSYQLGSYEQYF.

The chain carries TRBV11-2 and TRBJ2-7; tentative D call: TRBD1 (5 bases). Germline loops: CDR1 SGHAT, CDR2 FQNNGV. V lost 1 base to trimming and J lost 7 bases, with 14 bases between them. The CDR3 is 14 residues long. The CDR3 nucleotides read TGTGCCAGCAGCTTAGCTTGGGGCTCGGGTGAGCAGTACTTC. This codes for CASSLAWGSGEQYF.

The chain joins TRBV6-1 to TRBJ1-1; 10 bases fit TRBD1. This CDR3 contains 19 residues. V gave up 1 base and J gave up 5 bases; unmatched junction bases: 16. Per the germline V gene, CDR1 is MNHNS and CDR2 is SASEGT. The CDR3 loop reads CASSEVGVGDRGRRTEAFF. The CDR3 nucleotides are TGTGCCAGCAGTGAAGTCGGCGTCGGAGACAGGGGGCGTAGGACTGAAGCTTTCTTT.

The chain is built from TRBV2 and TRBJ1-5, with a tentative D call TRBD1 (6 bases). V dropped 6 bases and J dropped 3 bases, with 9 bases sitting between them. This CDR3 contains 13 residues. CDR1 is SNHLY and CDR2 is FYNNEI in the germline V gene. The CDR3 region is CASRQGSNQPQHF. CDR3 sequence (DNA): TGTGCCAGCAGGCAGGGGTCCAATCAGCCCCAGCATTTT.

This chain links TRBV10-1 with TRBJ2-7; D not resolved. This CDR3 region has 13 residues. The V end was cut by 5 bases, the J end by 5 bases, with 13 bases between. Germline loops: CDR1 WNHNN, CDR2 SYGVQD (reference sequence). CDR3 region: CASSPSQHDEQYF. DNA for the CDR3: TGCGCCAGCAGTCCATCCCAACATGACGAGCAGTACTTC.